This T cell receptor beta chain was profiled in a study of blood T cell repertoires in COVID-19. J lost 0 bases, V lost 5 bases, and 2 bases had no gene match. The CDR3 sequence is 13 residues long. Germline V lookup: CDR1 GTSNPN, CDR2 SVGIG (reference sequence). Original processing notes: How many nucleated cells were present was estimated from reference gene primer amplification. Sequencing used immunoSEQ multiplex PCR; TCRdb keeps in-frame clones, though not all of them. Clone size and the V and J calls come from that table; the DNA yielded D and trimming. The repertoire holds 50,000 or so clones, with 80% to 95% as singletons.

The genes are TRBV30 and TRBJ1-1; TRBD1 matches at 8 bases. The sequenced sample was peripheral blood. This receptor was taken from a human donor with active COVID-19. The donor label of this sample is uncertain. The chain's CDR3 is CAWDRGMNTEAFF. In nucleotides, the CDR3 is TGTGCCTGGGACAGGGGAATGAACACTGAAGCTTTCTTT.